This T cell receptor beta chain was recovered during a study of blood T cell repertoires in COVID-19. Whole-study context: Sample material is recorded as cDNA or gDNA derived from T cells, B-cell-depleted T cells, or PBMCs.

The CDR3 has 15 residues. The germline V gene encodes CDR1 SGHAT and CDR2 FQNNGV. V was pared by 5 bases and J by 1 base, with 0 bases of the junction left unmatched. In its sample, this clone was seen many times. Clones were read by immunoSEQ multiplex PCR, and TCRdb kept only the in-frame ones, dropping some. This sample has approximately 230,000 clones, with 70% to 90% found just once. The clonotype was recovered from a man aged 40-50 years who had recovered from COVID-19. This sequence joins TRBV11-2 and TRBJ2-3, with 13 bases that match TRBD2. The sequencing sample was made of PBMCs or T cells enriched from blood (not recorded which). The CDR3 protein is CASSGTSGGTDTQYF. The CDR3 DNA follows: TGTGCCAGCAGCGGGACTAGCGGGGGCACAGATACGCAGTATTTT.